The TCR beta chain described here comes from a study of blood T cell repertoires in COVID-19. Across the whole study: Acute and convalescent COVID-19 specimens originated in the United States, Italy and Spain. T cells, B-cell-depleted T cells, or PBMCs supplied cDNA or gDNA.

This clone was seen a single time. CDR1 and CDR2 (germline): DFQATT, SNEGSKA (reference sequence). The V end lost 4 bases, the J end lost 2 bases, and 11 bases lay between the germline ends. The CDR3 spans 13 residues. Original data processing: Estimates of nucleated cell counts were drawn from the amplification of reference gene primers. Assay: immunoSEQ multiplex PCR; the TCRdb copy retains only in-frame clones and omits some. The V and J calls and clone size come from that table; D and trimming were worked out from the DNA. The sample holds approximately 300,000 clones; about 89% are singletons and the top ten take around 0.88%.

The chain carries TRBV20-1 and TRBJ1-1; D uncertain. Sequencing input: peripheral blood. This receptor was identified in a man aged 25 to 40 with acute or convalescent COVID-19. DNA for the CDR3: TGCAGTGCTACTGAACCGACAAACACTGAAGCTTTCTTT. Protein sequence: CSATEPTNTEAFF.